A single sample is the source of the 23 T cell receptor beta chains below, sequenced in a study of shared clonotypes between healthy human individuals. Sequencing was performed with immunoSEQ multiplex PCR; in TCRdb, only in-frame clones are kept and a portion is missing. The table shows about 2 million clones, with roughly 95% occurring only once. Naive-designated CD8 cells lacked CD45RO, were positively enriched for CCR7, and omitted terminally differentiated effector memory CD45RA+ cells. The sequenced sample was naive CD8+ T cells sorted from blood. The origin of the receptors is a young man in good health.

The chain couples TRBV10-2 to TRBJ2-7; 10 bases map to TRBD1. This CDR3 has 17 amino acids. Germline V CDR1 and CDR2: WSHSY, SAAADI. The V and J ends lost 4 bases and 0 bases, in that order; junction bases with no gene match: 9. The CDR3 region is CASSGDRGVLSSYEQYF. CDR3 sequence (DNA): TGCGCCAGCAGTGGGGACAGGGGCGTCCTCAGCTCCTACGAGCAGTACTTC.

This chain joins TRBV27 and TRBJ2-2; weak D call: TRBD2 (6 bases). Germline CDR1 is MNHEY and CDR2 is SMNVEV (reference sequence). Trimming pared 2 bases from V and 4 bases from J, leaving 11 bases between. The CDR3 sequence is 15 residues long. The CDR3 sequence is CASSLGGMGTGELFF. CDR3 DNA sequence: TGTGCCAGCAGTTTAGGGGGGATGGGCACCGGGGAGCTGTTTTTT.

This clone was detected once. CDR3 nucleotides: TGTGCCAGCAGCTCTGGCCCGGGACAGGGGAATGGCTACACCTTC. Encoded protein: CASSSGPGQGNGYTF. This chain connects TRBV5-6 to TRBJ1-2, with 10 positions matching TRBD1. This CDR3 contains 15 residues. Trimming cost V 3 bases and J 6 bases; bases outside gene matches: 8. Germline-derived CDR1 and CDR2 are SGHDT and YYEEEE. Supplemented by reference TRBV5-6 and TRBJ1-2, the full variable domain reads DAGVTQSPTHLIKTRGQQVTLRCSPKSGHDTVSWYQQALGQGPQFIFQYYEEEERQRGNFPDRFSGHQFPNYSSELNVNALLLGDSALYLCASSSGPGQGNGYTFGSGTRLTVV.

Here the CDR3 DNA reads TGCGCCAGCAGCCAGGACAGGGGAACACAAGAGACCCAGTACTTC. Its protein is CASSQDRGTQETQYF. The chain carries TRBV5-1 and TRBJ2-5; TRBD1 matches 9 bases. V lost 4 bases, J lost 2 bases, and 6 bases stayed unmatched. The CDR3 spans 15 residues. Germline CDR1 and CDR2: SGHRS and YFSETQ.

The chain uses TRBV10-1 and TRBJ1-1; D may be TRBD1 (6 bases). The CDR3 has 14 amino acids. In germline, CDR1 is WNHNN, CDR2 SYGVQD (reference sequence). The V gene lost 5 bases and the J gene lost 0 bases, with 10 bases spanning the gap. In DNA form, the CDR3 reads TGCGCCAGCAGTATGGACAGTATGAACACTGAAGCTTTCTTT. This translates into CASSMDSMNTEAFF.

V gene TRBV27 combines with J gene TRBJ2-3; D unclear. Germline V gene lookup returns CDR1 MNHEY and CDR2 SMNVEV (reference sequence). The CDR3 is made up of 15 amino acids. V was trimmed by 5 bases and J by 7 bases, leaving 19 bases between them. The DNA of the CDR3 is TGTGCCAGCAGTCAAGGGTACACCCCCCGACATACGCAGTATTTT. It codes for CASSQGYTPRHTQYF.

The chain joins TRBV2 to TRBJ1-4; tentatively, D is TRBD1 (5 bases). Germline CDR1 is SNHLY and CDR2 is FYNNEI. Trimming stripped 4 bases from V and 8 bases from J, with 14 bases between. The CDR3 is made up of 14 amino acids. The CDR3 DNA sequence: TGTGCCAGCAGTGTAGCCAGGGAGGAGGAAAAACTGTTTTTT. Residues: CASSVAREEEKLFF.

This chain connects TRBV5-8 to TRBJ1-1; no clear D gene. The CDR3 has 15 amino acids. The germline V and J ends were trimmed by 4 bases and 1 base, with 14 bases remaining between them. Germline CDR1 reads SGHTS; CDR2 reads YDEGEE. DNA for the CDR3: TGTGCCAGCAGCGCAGAAATAGGGAGGAACACTGAAGCTTTCTTT. Amino acids: CASSAEIGRNTEAFF.

V and J are TRBV11-2 and TRBJ2-7; D is perhaps TRBD2 (6 bases). This CDR3 contains 16 residues. Deletions cut 5 bases from V and 3 bases from J, with 20 bases between. Germline CDR1 SGHAT, CDR2 FQNNGV. The CDR3 nucleotides read TGTGCCAGCAGCACCCCCGGGAGATTAGCGGACTACGAGCAGTACTTC. Translated: CASSTPGRLADYEQYF.

This chain connects TRBV6-5 to TRBJ2-2; TRBD2 might be the D (6 bases). CDR1 and CDR2 (germline): MNHEY, SVGAGI. The CDR3 runs 15 residues. V gave up 0 bases and J gave up 6 bases, with 11 bases separating them. This CDR3 is CASSYSTLAAGELFF. Here the CDR3 DNA reads TGTGCCAGCAGTTACTCGACACTAGCAGCCGGGGAGCTGTTTTTT.

The chain combines TRBV19 with TRBJ2-2; D is unclear. Trimming stripped 7 bases from V and 3 bases from J, with 9 bases between. This CDR3 spans 13 amino acids. Germline-derived CDR1 and CDR2 are LNHDA and SQIVND (reference sequence). CDR3 in amino acids: CASISSDTGELFF. In DNA form, the CDR3 reads TGTGCCAGTATAAGTTCCGACACCGGGGAGCTGTTTTTT.

This clone has only one observation. The CDR3 DNA is TGTGCCAGCAGCACCGAGACTAGCGCGTTCTACGAGCAGTACTTC. It is translated as CASSTETSAFYEQYF. The chain employs TRBV9 and TRBJ2-7, with TRBD2 identical over 8 bases. CDR1 SGDLS and CDR2 YYNGEE come from the germline V gene. V was pared by 4 bases and J by 3 bases, with 9 bases of the junction left unmatched. The CDR3 is made up of 15 amino acids. The full variable domain, completed using reference TRBV9 and TRBJ2-7, is DSGVTQTPKHLITATGQRVTLRCSPRSGDLSVYWYQQSLDQGLQFLIQYYNGEERAKGNILERFSAQQFPDLHSELNLSSLELGDSALYFCASSTETSAFYEQYFGPGTRLTVT.

The chain joins TRBV9 to TRBJ2-7; 9 bases map to TRBD1. The CDR3 loop spans 14 amino acids. Germline CDR1 SGDLS, CDR2 YYNGEE. V shed 3 bases, J shed 7 bases, and the junction held 8 bases outside the gene matches. The CDR3 here is CASSDTGGVKEQYF. DNA of the CDR3: TGTGCCAGCAGCGACACAGGGGGCGTAAAAGAGCAGTACTTC.

The chain couples TRBV5-6 to TRBJ1-1, with a tentative D call TRBD1 (5 bases). V lost 3 bases and J 3 bases, leaving 15 bases between the germline ends. Germline assignment: CDR1 SGHDT and CDR2 YYEEEE. CDR3 size: 15 residues. CDR3 nucleotide sequence: TGTGCCAGCAGCTCCCCCTCCGGGGGGTACACTGAAGCTTTCTTT. Encoded protein: CASSSPSGGYTEAFF. The whole variable domain, filled in from reference TRBV5-6 and TRBJ1-1, reads DAGVTQSPTHLIKTRGQQVTLRCSPKSGHDTVSWYQQALGQGPQFIFQYYEEEERQRGNFPDRFSGHQFPNYSSELNVNALLLGDSALYLCASSSPSGGYTEAFFGQGTRLTVV.

V and J are TRBV6-5 and TRBJ1-5; D call uncertain. Germline CDR1 reads MNHEY; CDR2 reads SVGAGI. V dropped 5 bases and J dropped 1 base, with 12 bases sitting between them. The CDR3 runs 15 residues. The CDR3 nucleotides are TGTGCCAGCAGTAGATTTAGCGGGAGCAATCAGCCCCAGCATTTT. Its translation is CASSRFSGSNQPQHF.

Worth noting for this clone: This sample includes further DNA sequences coding for the same CDR3. The chain links TRBV30 to TRBJ1-1, with D perhaps matching TRBD1 (5 bases). Germline V CDR1 and CDR2: GTSNPN, SVGIG (reference sequence). V shed 3 bases and J shed 2 bases, with 10 bases lying between them. CDR3 length equals 13 residues. The CDR3 region is CAWSSTVNTEAFF. CDR3 nucleotide sequence: TGTGCCTGGAGCTCGACAGTCAACACTGAAGCTTTCTTT.

V usage is TRBV5-6 and J usage is TRBJ1-5; 10 bases agree with TRBD1. With 4 bases clipped from V and 4 bases from J, the junction kept 8 bases outside the gene matches. The germline V gene has CDR1 SGHDT and CDR2 YYEEEE. The CDR3 extends over 16 amino acids. This CDR3 reads CASSPGQGVPNQPQHF. For the CDR3, the DNA is TGTGCCAGCAGCCCCGGACAGGGGGTCCCTAATCAGCCCCAGCATTTT.

J is TRBJ2-2 and V is TRBV9; TRBD1 agrees at 7 bases. This CDR3 spans 16 amino acids. CDR1 SGDLS and CDR2 YYNGEE come from the germline V gene. V gave up 4 bases and J gave up 5 bases; unmatched junction bases: 11. Here the CDR3 reads CASSPGTDISTGELFF. The CDR3 nucleotides read TGTGCCAGCAGCCCCGGGACAGACATATCGACCGGGGAGCTGTTTTTT.

The genes are TRBV28 and TRBJ1-1; D remains unclear. CDR3 length equals 15 residues. Per the germline V gene, CDR1 is MDHEN and CDR2 is SYDVKM. The V end lost 6 bases, the J end lost 0 bases, and 14 bases lay between the germline ends. The CDR3 protein is CASSLGLPMNTEAFF. Written as DNA, the CDR3 is TGTGCCAGCAGCCTCGGACTTCCCATGAACACTGAAGCTTTCTTT. The variable domain in full, with the rest retrieved from reference TRBV28 and TRBJ1-1, is DVKVTQSSRYLVKRTGEKVFLECVQDMDHENMFWYRQDPGLGLRLIYFSYDVKMKEKGDIPEGYSVSREKKERFSLILESASTNQTSMYLCASSLGLPMNTEAFFGQGTRLTVV.

The chain employs TRBV27 and TRBJ2-1, with D possibly TRBD2 on 6 matching bases. The CDR3 runs to 14 residues. Germline V gene lookup returns CDR1 MNHEY and CDR2 SMNVEV (reference sequence). V shed 7 bases and J shed 4 bases, with 14 bases lying between them. In DNA form, the CDR3 reads TGTGCCAGCAAATCAGCGGGCCGTTACAATGAGCAGTTCTTC. This sequence encodes CASKSAGRYNEQFF.

The chain couples TRBV28 to TRBJ1-1, with a possible D match to TRBD1 (5 bases). The CDR3 runs to 12 residues. Looked up from germline, CDR1 is MDHEN and CDR2 is SYDVKM. V was cut by 5 bases and J by 7 bases, with 11 bases left in between. The CDR3, as DNA: TGTGCCAGCAGTCTCTGGGACGGTGAAGCTTTCTTT. As protein: CASSLWDGEAFF.

V is TRBV13 and J is TRBJ2-5; TRBD2 agrees at 14 bases. The CDR3 loop spans 16 amino acids. J gave up 4 bases and V 2 bases, and 3 bases lay outside the gene matches. The V gene's germline CDR1 is PRHDT and CDR2 FYEKMQ (reference sequence). CDR3 protein: CASSLSGLAGAETQYF. DNA for the CDR3: TGTGCCAGCAGCTTATCGGGACTAGCGGGGGCAGAGACCCAGTACTTC. Looking up the rest from reference TRBV13 and TRBJ2-5 gives the full variable domain: AAGVIQSPRHLIKEKRETATLKCYPIPRHDTVYWYQQGPGQDPQFLISFYEKMQSDKGSIPDRFSAQQFSDYHSELNMSSLELGDSALYFCASSLSGLAGAETQYFGPGTRLLVL.

The genes are TRBV9 and TRBJ2-5; TRBD2 matches 15 bases. Losses at the gene ends were 3 bases for V and 4 bases for J; bases not matched to a gene: 4. This CDR3 spans 16 amino acids. Per germline, CDR1 SGDLS and CDR2 YYNGEE. The CDR3 protein is CASSAGLAGGGETQYF. The CDR3 nucleotides are TGTGCCAGCAGCGCCGGACTAGCGGGAGGGGGAGAGACCCAGTACTTC.